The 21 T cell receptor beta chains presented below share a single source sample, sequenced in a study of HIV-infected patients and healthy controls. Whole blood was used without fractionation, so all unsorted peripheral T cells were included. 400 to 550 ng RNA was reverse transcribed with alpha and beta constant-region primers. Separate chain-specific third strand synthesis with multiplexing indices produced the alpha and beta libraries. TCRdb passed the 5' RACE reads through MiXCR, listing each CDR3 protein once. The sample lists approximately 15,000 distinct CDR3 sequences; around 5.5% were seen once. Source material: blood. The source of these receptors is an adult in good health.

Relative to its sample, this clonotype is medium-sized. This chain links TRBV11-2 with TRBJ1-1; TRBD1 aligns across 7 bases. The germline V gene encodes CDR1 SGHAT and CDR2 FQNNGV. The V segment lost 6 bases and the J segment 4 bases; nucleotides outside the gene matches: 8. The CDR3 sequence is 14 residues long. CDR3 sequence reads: CASRTGQFGTEAFF. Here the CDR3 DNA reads TGTGCCAGCAGGACGGGACAGTTCGGCACTGAAGCTTTCTTT. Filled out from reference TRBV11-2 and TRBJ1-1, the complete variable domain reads EAGVAQSPRYKIIEKRQSVAFWCNPISGHATLYWYQQILGQGPKLLIQFQNNGVVDDSQLPKDRFSAERLKGVDSTLKIQPAKLEDSAVYLCASRTGQFGTEAFFGQGTRLTVV.

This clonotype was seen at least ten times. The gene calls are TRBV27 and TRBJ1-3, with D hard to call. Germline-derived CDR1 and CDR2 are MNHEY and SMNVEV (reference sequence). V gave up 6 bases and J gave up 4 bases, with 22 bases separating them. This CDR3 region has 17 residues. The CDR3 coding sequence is TGTGCCAGCAGCCGCGGTAACCCTTCATTCGGCGGAAACACCATATATTTT. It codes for CASSRGNPSFGGNTIYF.

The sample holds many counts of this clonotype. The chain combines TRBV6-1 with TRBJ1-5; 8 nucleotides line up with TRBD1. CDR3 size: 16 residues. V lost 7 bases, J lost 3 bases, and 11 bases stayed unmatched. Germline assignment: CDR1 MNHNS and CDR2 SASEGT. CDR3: CASTRTGRGHNQPQHF. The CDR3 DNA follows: TGTGCCAGCACCCGGACAGGGCGAGGTCACAATCAGCCCCAGCATTTT.

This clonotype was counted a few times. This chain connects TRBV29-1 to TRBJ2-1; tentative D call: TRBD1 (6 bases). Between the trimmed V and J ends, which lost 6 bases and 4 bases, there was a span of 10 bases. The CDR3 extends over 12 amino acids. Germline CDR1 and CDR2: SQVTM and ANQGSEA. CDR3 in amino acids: CSVVQGYNEQFF. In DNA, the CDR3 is TGCAGCGTCGTACAGGGTTACAATGAGCAGTTCTTC.

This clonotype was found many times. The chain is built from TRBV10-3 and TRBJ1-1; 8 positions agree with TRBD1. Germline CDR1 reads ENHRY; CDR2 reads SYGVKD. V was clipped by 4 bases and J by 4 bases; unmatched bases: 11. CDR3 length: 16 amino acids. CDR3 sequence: CAISGHFGQGGTEAFF. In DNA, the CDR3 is TGTGCCATCAGTGGCCATTTTGGACAGGGTGGCACTGAAGCTTTCTTT.

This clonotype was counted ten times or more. CDR3 bases: TGTGCCAGCACTACAGGGACAGGCAATCAGCCCCAGCATTTT. It specifies CASTTGTGNQPQHF. This chain uses TRBV28 with TRBJ1-5, with TRBD1 matching over 7 bases. V dropped 7 bases and J dropped 2; count of bases not matched to a gene: 5. CDR1 MDHEN and CDR2 SYDVKM come from the germline V gene. This CDR3 comprises 14 residues.

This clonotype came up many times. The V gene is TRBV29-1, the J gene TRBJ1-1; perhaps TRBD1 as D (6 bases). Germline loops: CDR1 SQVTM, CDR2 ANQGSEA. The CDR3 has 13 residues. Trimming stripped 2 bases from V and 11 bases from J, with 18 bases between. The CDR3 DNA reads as TGCAGCGTTGAACGAGGGCAGGGGAGCGTCGCTTTCTTT. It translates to CSVERGQGSVAFF.

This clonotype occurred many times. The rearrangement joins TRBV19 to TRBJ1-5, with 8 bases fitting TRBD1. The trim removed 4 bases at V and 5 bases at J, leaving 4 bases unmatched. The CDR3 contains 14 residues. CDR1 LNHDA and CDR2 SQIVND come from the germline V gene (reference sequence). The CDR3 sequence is CASSTTGVDQPQHF. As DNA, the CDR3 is TGTGCCAGTAGTACGACAGGGGTCGATCAGCCCCAGCATTTT.

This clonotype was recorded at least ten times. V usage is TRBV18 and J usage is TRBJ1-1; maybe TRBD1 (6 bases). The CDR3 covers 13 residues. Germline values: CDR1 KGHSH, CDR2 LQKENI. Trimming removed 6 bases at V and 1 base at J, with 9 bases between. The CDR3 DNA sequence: TGTGCCAGCTCGGGACAACAGAACACTGAAGCTTTCTTT. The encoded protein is CASSGQQNTEAFF.

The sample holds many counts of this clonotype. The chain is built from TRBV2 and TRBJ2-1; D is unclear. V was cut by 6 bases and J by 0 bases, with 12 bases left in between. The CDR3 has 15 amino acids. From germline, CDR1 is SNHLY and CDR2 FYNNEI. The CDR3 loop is CASRVDPISYNEQFF. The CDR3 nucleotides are TGTGCCAGCAGGGTAGACCCGATCTCCTACAATGAGCAGTTCTTC.

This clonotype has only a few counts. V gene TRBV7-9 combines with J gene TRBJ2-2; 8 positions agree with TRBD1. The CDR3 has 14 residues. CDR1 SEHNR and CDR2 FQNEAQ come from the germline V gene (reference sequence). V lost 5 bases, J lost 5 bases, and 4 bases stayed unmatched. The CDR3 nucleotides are TGTGCCAGCAGCCGACAGGGGTCGACCGGGGAGCTGTTTTTT. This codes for CASSRQGSTGELFF.

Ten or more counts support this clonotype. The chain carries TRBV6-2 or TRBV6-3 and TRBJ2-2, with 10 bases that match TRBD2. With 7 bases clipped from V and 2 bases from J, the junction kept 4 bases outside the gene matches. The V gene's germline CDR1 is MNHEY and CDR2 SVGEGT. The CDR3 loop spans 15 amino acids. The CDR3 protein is CASTIAGGNTGELFF. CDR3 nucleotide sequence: TGTGCCAGCACCATAGCGGGGGGCAACACCGGGGAGCTGTTTTTT.

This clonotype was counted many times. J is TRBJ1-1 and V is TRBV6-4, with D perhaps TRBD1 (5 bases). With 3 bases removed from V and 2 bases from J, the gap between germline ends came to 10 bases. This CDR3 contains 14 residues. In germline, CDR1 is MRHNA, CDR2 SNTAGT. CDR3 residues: CASSEEGFNTEAFF. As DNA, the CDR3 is TGTGCCAGCAGTGAGGAGGGGTTTAACACTGAAGCTTTCTTT.

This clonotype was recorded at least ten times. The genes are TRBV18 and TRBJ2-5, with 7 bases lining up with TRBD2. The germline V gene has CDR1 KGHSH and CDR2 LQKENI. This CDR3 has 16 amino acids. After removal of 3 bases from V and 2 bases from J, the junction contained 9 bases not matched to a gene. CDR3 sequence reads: CASSPNRLARQETQYF. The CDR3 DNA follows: TGTGCCAGCTCACCTAATCGACTAGCTAGACAAGAGACCCAGTACTTC.

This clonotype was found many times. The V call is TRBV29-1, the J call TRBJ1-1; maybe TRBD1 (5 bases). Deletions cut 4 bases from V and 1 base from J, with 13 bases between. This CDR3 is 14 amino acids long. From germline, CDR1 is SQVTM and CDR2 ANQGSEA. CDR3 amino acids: CSVGVRTQNTEAFF. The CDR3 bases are TGCAGCGTTGGAGTTCGGACACAGAACACTGAAGCTTTCTTT.

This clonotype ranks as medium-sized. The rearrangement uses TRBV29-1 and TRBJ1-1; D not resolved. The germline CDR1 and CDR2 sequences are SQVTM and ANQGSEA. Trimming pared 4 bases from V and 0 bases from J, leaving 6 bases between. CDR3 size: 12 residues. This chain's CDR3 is CSVATMNTEAFF. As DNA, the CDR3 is TGCAGCGTTGCGACTATGAACACTGAAGCTTTCTTT.

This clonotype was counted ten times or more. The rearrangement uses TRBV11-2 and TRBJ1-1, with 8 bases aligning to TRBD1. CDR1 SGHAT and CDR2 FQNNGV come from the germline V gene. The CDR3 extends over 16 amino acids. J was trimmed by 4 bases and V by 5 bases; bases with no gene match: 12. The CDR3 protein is CASSGTGRQGTTEAFF. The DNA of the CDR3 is TGTGCCAGCAGCGGGACCGGTAGACAGGGGACCACTGAAGCTTTCTTT.

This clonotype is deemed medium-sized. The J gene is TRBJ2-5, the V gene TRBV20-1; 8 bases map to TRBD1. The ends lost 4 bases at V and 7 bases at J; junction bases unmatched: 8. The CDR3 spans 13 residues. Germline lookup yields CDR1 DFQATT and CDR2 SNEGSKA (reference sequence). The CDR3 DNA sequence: TGCAGTGCTATGGACAGGGTCATCGGGACCCAGTACTTC. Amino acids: CSAMDRVIGTQYF.

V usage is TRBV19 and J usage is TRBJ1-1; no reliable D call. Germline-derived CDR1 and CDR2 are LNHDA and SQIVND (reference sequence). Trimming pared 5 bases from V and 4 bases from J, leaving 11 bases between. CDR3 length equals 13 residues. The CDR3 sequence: CASSYWGTTEAFF. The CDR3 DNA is TGTGCCAGTAGTTACTGGGGTACCACTGAAGCTTTCTTT.

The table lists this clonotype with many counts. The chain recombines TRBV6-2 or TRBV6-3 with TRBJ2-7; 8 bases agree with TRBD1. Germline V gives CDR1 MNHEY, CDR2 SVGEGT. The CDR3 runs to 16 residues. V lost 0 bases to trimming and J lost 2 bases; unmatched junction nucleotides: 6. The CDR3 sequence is CASSYSTGTGPYEQYF. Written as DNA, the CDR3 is TGTGCCAGCAGTTACTCGACCGGGACAGGCCCCTACGAGCAGTACTTC.

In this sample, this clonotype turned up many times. The CDR3 sequence: CASSPETENYGYTF. The CDR3 nucleotides read TGTGCCAGCTCACCAGAGACAGAGAACTATGGCTACACCTTC. The genes are TRBV18 and TRBJ1-2; D might be TRBD1 (5 bases). Germline values: CDR1 KGHSH, CDR2 LQKENI. V dropped 2 bases and J dropped 2 bases, with 9 bases sitting between them. This CDR3 is 14 amino acids long.